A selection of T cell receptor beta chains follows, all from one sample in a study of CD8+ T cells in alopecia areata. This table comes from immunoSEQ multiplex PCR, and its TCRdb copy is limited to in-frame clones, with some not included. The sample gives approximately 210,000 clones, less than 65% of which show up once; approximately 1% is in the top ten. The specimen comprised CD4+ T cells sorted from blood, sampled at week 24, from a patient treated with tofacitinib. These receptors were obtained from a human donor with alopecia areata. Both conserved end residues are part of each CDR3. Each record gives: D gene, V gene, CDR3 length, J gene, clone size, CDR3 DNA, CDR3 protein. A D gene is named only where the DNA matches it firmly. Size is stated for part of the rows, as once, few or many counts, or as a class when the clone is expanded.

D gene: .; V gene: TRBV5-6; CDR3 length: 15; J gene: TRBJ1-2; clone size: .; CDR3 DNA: TGTGCCAGCAGCCAGCTGAGGATCTCTAACTATGGCTACACCTTC; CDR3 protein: CASSQLRISNYGYTF
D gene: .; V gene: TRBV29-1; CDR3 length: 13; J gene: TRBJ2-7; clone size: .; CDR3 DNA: TGCAGCGTTAGGACAGGAGGGAACTACGAGCAGTACTTC; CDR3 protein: CSVRTGGNYEQYF
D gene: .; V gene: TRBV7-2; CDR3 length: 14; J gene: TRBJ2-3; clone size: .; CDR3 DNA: TGTGCCAGCAGCTACAGGGATCTCACAGATACGCAGTATTTT; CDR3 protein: CASSYRDLTDTQYF
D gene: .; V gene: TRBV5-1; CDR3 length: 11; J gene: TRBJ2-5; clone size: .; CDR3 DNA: TGCGCCAGCAGCTTACGGGAGACCCAGTACTTC; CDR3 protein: CASSLRETQYF
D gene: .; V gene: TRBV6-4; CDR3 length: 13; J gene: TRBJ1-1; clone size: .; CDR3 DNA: TGTGCCAGCAGTGCGTTAGGGAATACTGAAGCTTTCTTT; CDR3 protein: CASSALGNTEAFF
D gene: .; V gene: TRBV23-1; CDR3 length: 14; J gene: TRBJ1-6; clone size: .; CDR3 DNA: TGCGCCAGCAGTCCTACGCAGGGGTGGTCACCCCTCCACTTT; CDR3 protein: CASSPTQGWSPLHF
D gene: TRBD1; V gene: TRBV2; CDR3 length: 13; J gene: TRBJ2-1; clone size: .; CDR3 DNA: TGTGCCAGCAGAATGGACAGGGACAATGAGCAGTTCTTC; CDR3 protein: CASRMDRDNEQFF
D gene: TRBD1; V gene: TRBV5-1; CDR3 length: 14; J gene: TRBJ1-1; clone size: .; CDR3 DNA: TGCGCCAGCAGCGGGGGACAGGGGAACACTGAAGCTTTCTTT; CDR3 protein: CASSGGQGNTEAFF
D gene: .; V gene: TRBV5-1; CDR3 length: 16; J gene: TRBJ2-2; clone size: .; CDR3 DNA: TGCGCCAGCAGCAACACAGAGAACGTGGACACCGGGGAGCTGTTTTTT; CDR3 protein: CASSNTENVDTGELFF
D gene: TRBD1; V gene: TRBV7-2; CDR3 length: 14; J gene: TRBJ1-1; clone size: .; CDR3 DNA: TGTGCCAGCAGCCGAGACAGGGGACCATATGAAGCTTTCTTT; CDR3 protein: CASSRDRGPYEAFF
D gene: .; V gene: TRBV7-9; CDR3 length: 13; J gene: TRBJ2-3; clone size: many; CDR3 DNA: TGTGCCAGCAGCCCCAGTGGGACTTATACGCAGTATTTT; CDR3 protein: CASSPSGTYTQYF
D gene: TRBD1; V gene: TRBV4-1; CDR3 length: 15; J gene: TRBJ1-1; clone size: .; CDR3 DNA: TGCGCCAGCAGCCAATCTACGGACAGGTTGACAGAAGCTTTCTTT; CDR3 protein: CASSQSTDRLTEAFF
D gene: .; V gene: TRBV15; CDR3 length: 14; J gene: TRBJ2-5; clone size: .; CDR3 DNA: TGTGCCACCAGCAAGGGTGAGAGGGAAGAGACCCAGTACTTC; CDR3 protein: CATSKGEREETQYF
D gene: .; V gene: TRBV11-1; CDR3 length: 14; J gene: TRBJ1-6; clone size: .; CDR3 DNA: TGTGCCAGCAGCTTAGGGAGGGGTGATTCACCCCTCCACTTT; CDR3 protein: CASSLGRGDSPLHF
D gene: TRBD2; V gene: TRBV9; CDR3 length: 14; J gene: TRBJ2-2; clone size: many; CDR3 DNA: TGTGCCAGCAGTGGACTAGCAGTTGACGGGGAGCTGTTTTTT; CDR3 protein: CASSGLAVDGELFF
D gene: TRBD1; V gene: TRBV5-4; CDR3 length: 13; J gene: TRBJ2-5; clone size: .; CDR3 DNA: TGTGCCAGCAGCTTGGGACAGGGGGAGACCCAGTACTTC; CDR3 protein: CASSLGQGETQYF
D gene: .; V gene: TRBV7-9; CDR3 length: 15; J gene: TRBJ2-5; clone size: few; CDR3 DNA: TGTGCCAGCAGCCCCGCGCAGGGCTTCGGAGAGACCCAGTACTTC; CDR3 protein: CASSPAQGFGETQYF
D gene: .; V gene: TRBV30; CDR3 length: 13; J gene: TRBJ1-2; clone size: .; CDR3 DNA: TGTGCCTGGACCCTAGGACGGTCCTATGGCTACACCTTC; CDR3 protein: CAWTLGRSYGYTF
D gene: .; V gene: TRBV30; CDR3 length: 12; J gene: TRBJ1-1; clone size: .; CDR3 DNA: TGTGCCTGGAGTGCGGGGAACACTGAAGCTTTCTTT; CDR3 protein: CAWSAGNTEAFF
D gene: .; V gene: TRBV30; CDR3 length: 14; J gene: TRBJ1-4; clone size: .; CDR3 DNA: TGTGCCTGGAGCCCATTGGGGGGGAATGAAAAACTGTTTTTT; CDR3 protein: CAWSPLGGNEKLFF
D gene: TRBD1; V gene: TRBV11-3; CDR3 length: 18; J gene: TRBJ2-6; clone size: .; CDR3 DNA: TGTGCCAGCAGCTTATCTGGACAGGGACAACCTGGGGCCAACGTCCTGACTTTC; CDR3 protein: CASSLSGQGQPGANVLTF
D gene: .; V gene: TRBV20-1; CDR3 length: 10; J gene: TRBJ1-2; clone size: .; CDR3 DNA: TGCAGTGCCAAGGACGTTGGCTACACCTTC; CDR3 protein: CSAKDVGYTF
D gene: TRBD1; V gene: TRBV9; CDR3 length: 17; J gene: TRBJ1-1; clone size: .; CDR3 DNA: TGTGCCAGCAGCGTTGTACGGGACAGGAACGAGAACACTGAAGCTTTCTTT; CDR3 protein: CASSVVRDRNENTEAFF
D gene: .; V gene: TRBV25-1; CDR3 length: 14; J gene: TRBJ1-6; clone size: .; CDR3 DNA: TGTGCCAGCAGTGGTACAGGAGGCAATTCACCCCTCCACTTT; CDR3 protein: CASSGTGGNSPLHF
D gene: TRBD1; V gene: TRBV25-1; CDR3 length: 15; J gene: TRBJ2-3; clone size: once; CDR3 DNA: TGTGCCAGCACCCGGACAGGGTCTAGCACAGATACGCAGTATTTT; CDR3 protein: CASTRTGSSTDTQYF
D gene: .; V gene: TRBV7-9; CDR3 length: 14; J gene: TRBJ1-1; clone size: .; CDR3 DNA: TGTGCCAGCAGCTTGGGGGTGGCGGCATCTGAAGCTTTCTTT; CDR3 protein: CASSLGVAASEAFF
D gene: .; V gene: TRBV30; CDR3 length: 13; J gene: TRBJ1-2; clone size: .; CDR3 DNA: TGTGCCTGGAGTCCGGACGGGAACTATGGCTACACCTTC; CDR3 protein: CAWSPDGNYGYTF
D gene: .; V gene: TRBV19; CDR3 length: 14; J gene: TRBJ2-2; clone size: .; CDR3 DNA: TGTGCCAGTAGTATTGGCCGGAACACCGGGGAGCTGTTTTTT; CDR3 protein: CASSIGRNTGELFF
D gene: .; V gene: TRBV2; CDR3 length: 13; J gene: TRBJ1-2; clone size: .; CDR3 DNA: TGTGCCAGCAGCGGACGGGAGAAAGGGGGCTACACCTTC; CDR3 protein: CASSGREKGGYTF
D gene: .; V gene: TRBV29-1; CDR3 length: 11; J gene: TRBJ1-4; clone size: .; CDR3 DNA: TGCAGCGCGGCGGCTAATGAAAAACTGTTTTTT; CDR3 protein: CSAAANEKLFF
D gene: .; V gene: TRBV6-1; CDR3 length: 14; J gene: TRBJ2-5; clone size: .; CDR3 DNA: TGTGCCAGCAGTGAAGGACAGGCTCAAGAGACCCAGTACTTC; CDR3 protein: CASSEGQAQETQYF
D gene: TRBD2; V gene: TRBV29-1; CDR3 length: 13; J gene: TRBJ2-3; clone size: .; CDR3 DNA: TGCAGCGTTTTACTAGCGGGCACAGATACGCAGTATTTT; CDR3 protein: CSVLLAGTDTQYF
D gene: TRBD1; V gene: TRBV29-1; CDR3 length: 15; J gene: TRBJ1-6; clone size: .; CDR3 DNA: TGCAGCGTTCGTCTCCTCGGGACAGACAATTCACCCCTCCACTTT; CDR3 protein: CSVRLLGTDNSPLHF
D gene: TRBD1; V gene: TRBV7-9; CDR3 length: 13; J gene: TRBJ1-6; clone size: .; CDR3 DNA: TGTGCCAGCAGCGACAGGGGTAATTCACCCCTCCACTTT; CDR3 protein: CASSDRGNSPLHF
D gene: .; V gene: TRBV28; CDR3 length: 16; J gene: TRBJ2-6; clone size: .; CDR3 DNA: TGTGCCAGCAGTCGTTCAGGGGCGTGGGGGGCCAACGTCCTGACTTTC; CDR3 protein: CASSRSGAWGANVLTF
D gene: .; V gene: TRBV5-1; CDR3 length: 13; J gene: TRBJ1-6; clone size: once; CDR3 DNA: TGCGCCAGCAGCTTTCGAGCGGATTCACCCCTCCACTTT; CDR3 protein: CASSFRADSPLHF
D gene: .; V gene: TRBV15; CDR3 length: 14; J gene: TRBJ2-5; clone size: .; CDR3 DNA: TGTGCCACCAGCAGAGTGGGCAGGGAAGAGACCCAGTACTTC; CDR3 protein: CATSRVGREETQYF
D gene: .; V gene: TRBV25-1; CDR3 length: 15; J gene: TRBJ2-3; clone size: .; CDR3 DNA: TGTGCCAGCAGTGATTTGACTAAAGGGGGAGATACGCAGTATTTT; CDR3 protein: CASSDLTKGGDTQYF
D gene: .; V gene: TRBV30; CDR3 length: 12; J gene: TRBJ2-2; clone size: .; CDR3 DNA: TGTGCCTGGAGCCATACCACCGGGGAGCTGTTTTTT; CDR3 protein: CAWSHTTGELFF
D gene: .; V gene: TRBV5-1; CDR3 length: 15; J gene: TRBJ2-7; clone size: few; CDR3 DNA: TGCGCCAGCAGCTTGCAAGGGCCCAGCTCCTACGAGCAGTACTTC; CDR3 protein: CASSLQGPSSYEQYF
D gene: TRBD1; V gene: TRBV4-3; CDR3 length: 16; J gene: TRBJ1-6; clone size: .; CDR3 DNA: TGCGCCAGCAGCCAAGATGGACAGGGCAATAATTCACCCCTCCACTTT; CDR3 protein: CASSQDGQGNNSPLHF
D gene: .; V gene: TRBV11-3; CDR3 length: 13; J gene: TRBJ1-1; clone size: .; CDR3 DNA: TGTGCCAGCAGCTTTTACGGTAACACTGAAGCTTTCTTT; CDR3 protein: CASSFYGNTEAFF
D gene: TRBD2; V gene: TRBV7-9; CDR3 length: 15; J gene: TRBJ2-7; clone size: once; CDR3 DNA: TGTGCCAGCAGCTTAGCTCCTAGCGGGGGTTACGAGCAGTACTTC; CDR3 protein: CASSLAPSGGYEQYF
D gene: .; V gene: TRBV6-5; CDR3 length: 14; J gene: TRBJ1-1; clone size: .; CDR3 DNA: TGTGCCAGCAGCCCGGCCGATATGAACACTGAAGCTTTCTTT; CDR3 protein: CASSPADMNTEAFF
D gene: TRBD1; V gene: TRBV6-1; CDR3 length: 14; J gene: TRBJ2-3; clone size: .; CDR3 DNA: TGTGCCAGCAGCCCGGGACAGCCTACAGATACGCAGTATTTT; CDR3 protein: CASSPGQPTDTQYF
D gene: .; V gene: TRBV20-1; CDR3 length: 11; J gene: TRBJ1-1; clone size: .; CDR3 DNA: TGCAGTTCCCCCATGAACACTGAAGCTTTCTTT; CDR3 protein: CSSPMNTEAFF
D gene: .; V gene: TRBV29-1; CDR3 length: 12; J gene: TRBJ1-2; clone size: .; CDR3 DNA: TGCAGCGTTGGGGTCAGCTCCTATGGCTACACCTTC; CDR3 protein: CSVGVSSYGYTF
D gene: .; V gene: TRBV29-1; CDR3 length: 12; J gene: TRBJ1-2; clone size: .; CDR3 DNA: TGCAGCGTTGTTTCCAGAGCAGATGGCTACACCTTC; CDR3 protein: CSVVSRADGYTF
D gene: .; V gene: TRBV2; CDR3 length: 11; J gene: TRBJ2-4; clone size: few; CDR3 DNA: TGTGCCAGCAGTGAATATGGGGGTGTGTACTTC; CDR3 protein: CASSEYGGVYF
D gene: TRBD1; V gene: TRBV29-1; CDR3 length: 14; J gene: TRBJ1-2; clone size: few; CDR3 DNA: TGCAGCGTTGAAAGGGGACAGATTAACTATGGCTACACCTTC; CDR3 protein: CSVERGQINYGYTF
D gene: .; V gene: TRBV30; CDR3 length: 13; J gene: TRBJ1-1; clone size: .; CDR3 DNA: TGTGCCTGCTCCCTGGGGGGGAACACTGAAGCTTTCTTT; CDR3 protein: CACSLGGNTEAFF
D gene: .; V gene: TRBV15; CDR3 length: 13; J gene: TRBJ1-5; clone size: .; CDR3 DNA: TGTGCCACCGGGGGATATAGCAATCAGCCCCAGCATTTT; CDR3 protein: CATGGYSNQPQHF
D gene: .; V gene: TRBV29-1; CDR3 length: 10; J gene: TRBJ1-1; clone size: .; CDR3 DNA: TGCAGCGTTGATGTCACTGAAGCTTTCTTT; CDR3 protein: CSVDVTEAFF
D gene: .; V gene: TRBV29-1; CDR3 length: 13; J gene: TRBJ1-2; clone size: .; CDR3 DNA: TGCAGCGTTGAAGAAAGGGGTAACTATGGCTACACCTTC; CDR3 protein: CSVEERGNYGYTF
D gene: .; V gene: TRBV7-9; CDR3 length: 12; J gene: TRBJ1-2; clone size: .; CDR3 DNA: TGTGCCAGCAGCCCCGACCTCTATGGCTACACCTTC; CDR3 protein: CASSPDLYGYTF
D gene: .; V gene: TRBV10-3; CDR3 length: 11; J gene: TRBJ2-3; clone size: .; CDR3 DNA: TGTGCCACCGGCTCCCCAGATACGCAGTATTTT; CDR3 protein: CATGSPDTQYF